Shown below are 10 T cell receptor beta chains from a single sample sequenced in a study of CD8 T cells in ankylosing spondylitis. TCRdb recomputed calls from the 5' RACE reads with MiXCR, one row per CDR3 protein. The sample has 200,000 or so distinct CDR3 sequences, approximately 13% seen once; the top ten hold approximately 10%. Sequences were obtained from blood, either unsorted or a sorted T cell fraction (not recorded which). Every receptor here comes from a female donor with ankylosing spondylitis or in good health (not recorded which).

A remark on this clonotype: Here the CDR3 omits its conserved ending phenylalanine or tryptophan, so a read error is the likely source. Because the CDR3's place on the DNA is in doubt, the DNA is left out and the CDR3 is given as listed by TCRdb. The chain employs TRBV5-2 and TRBJ2-2; TRBD1 is taken as the D call from the table, unchecked against the DNA. TRBV5-2 is flagged as a pseudogene. From its first to its last residue, the CDR3 has 14 amino acids. CDR3 loop: CAMGPGIGCWELFC.

This clonotype occurred many times. The chain carries TRBV7-3 and TRBJ2-7; TRBD2 is a possible D gene (5 bases). Germline V gene lookup returns CDR1 SGHTA and CDR2 FQGTGA. The CDR3 has 13 residues. V lost 2 bases and J lost 5, with 10 bases in between. The CDR3 DNA reads TGTGCCAGCAGCTTAGGAACTAGGGACGAGCAGTACTTC. Encoded protein: CASSLGTRDEQYF.

This clonotype has only a few counts. This chain connects TRBV4-3 to TRBJ1-2; D unclear. The CDR3 totals 14 residues. Germline CDR1 is LGHNA and CDR2 is YSLEER. The V end was cut by 0 bases, the J end by 6 bases, with 11 bases between. The CDR3 DNA reads as TGCGCCAGCAGCCAAGAAGCCCGTGGGGATGGCTACACCTTC. Translating it yields CASSQEARGDGYTF.

This clonotype was seen many times. The rearrangement links TRBV6-2 or TRBV6-3 to TRBJ1-3; D unresolved. The V gene's germline CDR1 is MNHEY and CDR2 SVGEGT. With 6 bases removed from V and 1 base from J, the gap between germline ends came to 13 bases. The CDR3 is 15 amino acids. CDR3 sequence: CASREDGRSGNTIYF. The CDR3 DNA sequence: TGTGCCAGCAGAGAAGACGGAAGATCTGGAAACACCATATATTTT.

This clonotype has ten or more counts. The chain links TRBV15 to TRBJ2-5, with TRBD2 matching 9 bases. CDR1 and CDR2 from the germline V gene are LNHNV and YYDKDF (reference sequence). The CDR3 sequence is 16 residues long. V lost 0 bases to trimming and J lost 4 bases; unmatched junction nucleotides: 6. The CDR3 protein is CATSRDTQLAGETQYF. The CDR3 nucleotides are TGTGCCACCAGCAGAGATACCCAACTAGCGGGAGAGACCCAGTACTTC.

The table lists this clonotype with many counts. The chain carries TRBV30 and TRBJ2-1; 14 nucleotides line up with TRBD2. Germline lookup yields CDR1 GTSNPN and CDR2 SVGIG (reference sequence). The CDR3 has 17 amino acids. V lost 3 bases, J lost 0 bases, and 4 bases stayed unmatched. This chain's CDR3 is CAWRRLAGGSSYNEQFF. For the CDR3, the DNA is TGTGCCTGGAGGAGACTAGCGGGAGGGAGCTCCTACAATGAGCAGTTCTTC.

This clonotype showed up many times. V and J are TRBV28 and TRBJ2-3, with TRBD2 as a possible D gene (6 bases). The length of the CDR3 is 17 residues. Trimming stripped 5 bases from V and 3 bases from J, with 21 bases between. Germline CDR1 MDHEN, CDR2 SYDVKM. The CDR3 DNA is TGTGCCAGCAGTAGTCTTAGCGGAGCGATACGGACAGATACGCAGTATTTT. Protein sequence: CASSSLSGAIRTDTQYF.

The V and J genes are TRBV7-2 and TRBJ2-5, with D uncertain. The CDR3 spans 14 residues. Germline lookup yields CDR1 SGHTA and CDR2 FQGNSA. Deletions cut 1 base from V and 1 base from J, with 7 bases between. CDR3 region: CASSLGLSQETQYF. The CDR3 nucleotides are TGTGCCAGCAGCTTAGGGCTCTCCCAAGAGACCCAGTACTTC.

This clonotype has at least ten counts. This sequence joins TRBV10-3 and TRBJ1-1; D gene unclear. V lost 4 bases to trimming and J lost 1 base, with 7 bases between them. This CDR3 comprises 13 residues. Germline assignment: CDR1 ENHRY and CDR2 SYGVKD. The CDR3 nucleotides read TGTGCCATCAGTGGTACCCCGAACACTGAAGCTTTCTTT. Translation: CAISGTPNTEAFF.

The table lists this clonotype with many counts. The V call is TRBV6-2 or TRBV6-3, the J call TRBJ2-7; D call uncertain. The V gene's germline CDR1 is MNHEY and CDR2 SVGEGT. This CDR3 region has 12 residues. V shed 0 bases and J shed 9 bases, with 9 bases lying between them. CDR3 DNA: TGTGCCAGCAGTTACTCAGTCCTCCCGCAGTACTTC. Its translation: CASSYSVLPQYF.